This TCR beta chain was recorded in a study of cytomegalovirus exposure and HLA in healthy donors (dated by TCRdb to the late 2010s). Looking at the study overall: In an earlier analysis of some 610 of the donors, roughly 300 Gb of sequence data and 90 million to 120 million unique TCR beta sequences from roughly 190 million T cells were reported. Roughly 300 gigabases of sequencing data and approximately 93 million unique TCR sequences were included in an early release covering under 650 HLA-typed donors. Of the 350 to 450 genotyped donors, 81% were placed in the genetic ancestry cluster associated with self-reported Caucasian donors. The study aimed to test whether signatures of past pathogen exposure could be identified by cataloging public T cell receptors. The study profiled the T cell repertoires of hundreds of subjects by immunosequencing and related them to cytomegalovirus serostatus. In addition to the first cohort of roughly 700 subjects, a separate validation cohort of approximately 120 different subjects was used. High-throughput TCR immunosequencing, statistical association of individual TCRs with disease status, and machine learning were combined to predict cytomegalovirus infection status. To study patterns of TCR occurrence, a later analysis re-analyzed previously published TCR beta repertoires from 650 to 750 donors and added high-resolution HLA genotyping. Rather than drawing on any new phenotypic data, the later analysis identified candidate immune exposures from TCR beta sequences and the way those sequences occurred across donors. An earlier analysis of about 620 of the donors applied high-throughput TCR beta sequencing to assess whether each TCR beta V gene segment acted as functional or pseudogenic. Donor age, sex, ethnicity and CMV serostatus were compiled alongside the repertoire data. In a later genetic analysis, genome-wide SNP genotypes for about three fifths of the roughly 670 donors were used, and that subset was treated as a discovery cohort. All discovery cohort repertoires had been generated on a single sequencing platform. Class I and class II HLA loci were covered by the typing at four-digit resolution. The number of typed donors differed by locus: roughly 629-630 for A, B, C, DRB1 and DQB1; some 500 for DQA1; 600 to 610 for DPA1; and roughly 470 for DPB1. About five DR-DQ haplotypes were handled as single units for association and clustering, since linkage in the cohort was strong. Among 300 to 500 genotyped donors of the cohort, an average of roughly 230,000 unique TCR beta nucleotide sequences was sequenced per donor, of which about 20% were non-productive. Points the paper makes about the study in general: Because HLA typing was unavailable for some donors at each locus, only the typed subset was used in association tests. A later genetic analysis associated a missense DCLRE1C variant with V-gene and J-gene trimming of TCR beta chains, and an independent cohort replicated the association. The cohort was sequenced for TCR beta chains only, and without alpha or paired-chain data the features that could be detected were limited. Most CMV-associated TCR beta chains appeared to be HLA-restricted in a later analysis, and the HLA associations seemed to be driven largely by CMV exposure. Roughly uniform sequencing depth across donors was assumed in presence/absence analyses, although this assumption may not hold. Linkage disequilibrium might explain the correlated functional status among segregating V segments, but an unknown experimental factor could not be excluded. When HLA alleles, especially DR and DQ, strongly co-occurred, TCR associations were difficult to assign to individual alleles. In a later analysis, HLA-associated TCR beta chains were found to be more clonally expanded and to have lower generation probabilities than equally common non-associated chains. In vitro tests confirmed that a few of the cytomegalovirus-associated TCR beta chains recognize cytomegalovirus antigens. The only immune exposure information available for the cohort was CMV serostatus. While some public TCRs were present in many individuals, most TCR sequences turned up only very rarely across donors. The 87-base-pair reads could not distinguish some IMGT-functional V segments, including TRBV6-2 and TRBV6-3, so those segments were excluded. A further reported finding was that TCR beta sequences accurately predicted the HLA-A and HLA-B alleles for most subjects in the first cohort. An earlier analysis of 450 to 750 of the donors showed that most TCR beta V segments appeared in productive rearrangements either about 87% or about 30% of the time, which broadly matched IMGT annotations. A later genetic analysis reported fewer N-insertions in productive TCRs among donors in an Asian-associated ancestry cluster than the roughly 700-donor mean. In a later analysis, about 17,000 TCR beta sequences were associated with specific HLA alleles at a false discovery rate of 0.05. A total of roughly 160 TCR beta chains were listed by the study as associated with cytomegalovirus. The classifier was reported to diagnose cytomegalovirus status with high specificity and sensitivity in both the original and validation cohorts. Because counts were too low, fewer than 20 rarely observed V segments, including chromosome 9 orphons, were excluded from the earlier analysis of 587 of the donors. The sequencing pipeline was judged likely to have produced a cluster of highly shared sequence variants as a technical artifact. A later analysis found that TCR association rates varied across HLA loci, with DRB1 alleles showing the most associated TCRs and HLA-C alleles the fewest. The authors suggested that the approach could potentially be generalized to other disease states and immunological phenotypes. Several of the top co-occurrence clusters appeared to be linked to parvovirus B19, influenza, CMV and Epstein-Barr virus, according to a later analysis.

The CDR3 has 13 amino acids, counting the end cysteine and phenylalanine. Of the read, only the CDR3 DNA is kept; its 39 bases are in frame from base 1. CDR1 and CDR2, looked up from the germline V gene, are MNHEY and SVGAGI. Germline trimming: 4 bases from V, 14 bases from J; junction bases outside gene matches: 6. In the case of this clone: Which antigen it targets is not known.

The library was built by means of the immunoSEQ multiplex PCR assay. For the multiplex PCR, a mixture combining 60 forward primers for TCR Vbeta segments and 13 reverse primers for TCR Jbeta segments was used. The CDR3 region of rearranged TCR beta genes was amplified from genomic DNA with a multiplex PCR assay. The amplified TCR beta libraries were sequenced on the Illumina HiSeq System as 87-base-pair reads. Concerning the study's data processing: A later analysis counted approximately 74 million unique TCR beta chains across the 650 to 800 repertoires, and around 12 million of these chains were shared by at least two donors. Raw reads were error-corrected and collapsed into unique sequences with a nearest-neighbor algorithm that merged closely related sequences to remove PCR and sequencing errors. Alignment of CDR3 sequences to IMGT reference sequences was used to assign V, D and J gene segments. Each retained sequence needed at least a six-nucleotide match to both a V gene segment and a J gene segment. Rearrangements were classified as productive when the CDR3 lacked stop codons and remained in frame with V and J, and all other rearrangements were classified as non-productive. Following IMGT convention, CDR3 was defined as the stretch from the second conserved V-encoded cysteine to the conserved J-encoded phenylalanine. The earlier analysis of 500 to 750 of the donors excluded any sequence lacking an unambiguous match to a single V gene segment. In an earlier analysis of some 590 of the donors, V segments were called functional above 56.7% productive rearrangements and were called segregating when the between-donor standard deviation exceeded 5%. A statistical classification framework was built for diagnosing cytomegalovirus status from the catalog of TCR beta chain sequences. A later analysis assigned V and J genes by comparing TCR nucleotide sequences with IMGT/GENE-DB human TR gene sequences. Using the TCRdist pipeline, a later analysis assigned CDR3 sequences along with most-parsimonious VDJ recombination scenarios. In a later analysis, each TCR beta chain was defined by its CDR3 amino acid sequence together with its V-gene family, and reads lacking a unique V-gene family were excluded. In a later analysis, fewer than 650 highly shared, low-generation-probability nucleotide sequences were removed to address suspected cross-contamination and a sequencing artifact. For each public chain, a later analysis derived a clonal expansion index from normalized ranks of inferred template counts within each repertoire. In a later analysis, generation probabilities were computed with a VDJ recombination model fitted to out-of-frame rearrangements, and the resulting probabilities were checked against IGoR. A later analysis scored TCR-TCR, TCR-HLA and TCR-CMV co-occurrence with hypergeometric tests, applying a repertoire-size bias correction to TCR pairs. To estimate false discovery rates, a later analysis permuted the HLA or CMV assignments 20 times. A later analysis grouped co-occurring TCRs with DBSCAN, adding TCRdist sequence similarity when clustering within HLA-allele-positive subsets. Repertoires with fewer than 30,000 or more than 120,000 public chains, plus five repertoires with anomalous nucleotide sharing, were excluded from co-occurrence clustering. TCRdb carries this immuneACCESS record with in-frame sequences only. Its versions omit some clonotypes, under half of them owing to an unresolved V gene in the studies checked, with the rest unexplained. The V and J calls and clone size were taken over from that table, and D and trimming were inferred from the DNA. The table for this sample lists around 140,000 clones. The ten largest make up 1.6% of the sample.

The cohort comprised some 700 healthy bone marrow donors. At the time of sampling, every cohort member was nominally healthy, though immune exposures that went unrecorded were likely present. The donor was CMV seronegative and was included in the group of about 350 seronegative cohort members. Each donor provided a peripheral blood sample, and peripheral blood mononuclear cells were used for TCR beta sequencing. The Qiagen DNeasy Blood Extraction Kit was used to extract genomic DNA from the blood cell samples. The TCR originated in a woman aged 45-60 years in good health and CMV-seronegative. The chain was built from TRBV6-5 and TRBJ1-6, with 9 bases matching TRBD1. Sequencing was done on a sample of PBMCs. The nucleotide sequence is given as TGTGCCAGCAGTTGGGACAGGGAAACCACCCTCCACTTT. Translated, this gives CASSWDRETTLHF.